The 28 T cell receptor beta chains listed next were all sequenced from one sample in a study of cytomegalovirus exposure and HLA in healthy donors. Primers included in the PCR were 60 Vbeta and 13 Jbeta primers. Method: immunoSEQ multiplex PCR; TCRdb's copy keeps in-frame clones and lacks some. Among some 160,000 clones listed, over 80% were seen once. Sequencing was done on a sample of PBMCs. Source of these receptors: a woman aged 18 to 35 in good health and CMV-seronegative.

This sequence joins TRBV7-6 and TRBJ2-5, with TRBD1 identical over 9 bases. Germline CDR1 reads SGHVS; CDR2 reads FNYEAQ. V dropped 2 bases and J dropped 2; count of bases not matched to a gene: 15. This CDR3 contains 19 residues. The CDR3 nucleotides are TGTGCCAGCAGCTTATTCCCTCAACCTAACAGGGGGCTGCAAGAGACCCAGTACTTC. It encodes CASSLFPQPNRGLQETQYF.

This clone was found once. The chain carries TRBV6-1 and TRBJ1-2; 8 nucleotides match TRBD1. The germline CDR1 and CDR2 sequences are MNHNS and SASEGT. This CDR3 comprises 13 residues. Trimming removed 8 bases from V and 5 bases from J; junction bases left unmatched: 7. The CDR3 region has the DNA TGTGCCAGCGGGGGAGGACAGGGTTATGGCTACACCTTC. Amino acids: CASGGGQGYGYTF.

CDR3 in amino acids: CASSYLGTGNSGANVLTF. The CDR3 DNA is TGTGCCAGCAGCTATTTGGGGACAGGGAACTCTGGGGCCAACGTCCTGACTTTC. The genes are TRBV4-2 and TRBJ2-6, with 9 bases identical to TRBD1. Losses at the gene ends were 5 bases for V and 0 bases for J; bases not matched to a gene: 8. CDR3 length equals 18 residues. CDR1 and CDR2 from the germline V gene are LGHNA and YNFKEQ.

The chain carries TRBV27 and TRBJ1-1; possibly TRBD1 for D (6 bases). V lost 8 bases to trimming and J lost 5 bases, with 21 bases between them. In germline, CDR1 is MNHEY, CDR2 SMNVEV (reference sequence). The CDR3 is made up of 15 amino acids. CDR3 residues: CASGQWGHQGTEAFF. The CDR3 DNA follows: TGTGCCAGCGGCCAGTGGGGACATCAGGGTACTGAAGCTTTCTTT.

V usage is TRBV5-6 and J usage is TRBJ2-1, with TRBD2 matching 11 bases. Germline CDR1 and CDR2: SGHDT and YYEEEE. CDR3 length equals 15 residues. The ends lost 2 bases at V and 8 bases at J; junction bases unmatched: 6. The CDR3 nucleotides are TGTGCCAGCAGCTTTGAATTAGCGGGGGGGTATGAGCAGTTCTTC. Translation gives CASSFELAGGYEQFF.

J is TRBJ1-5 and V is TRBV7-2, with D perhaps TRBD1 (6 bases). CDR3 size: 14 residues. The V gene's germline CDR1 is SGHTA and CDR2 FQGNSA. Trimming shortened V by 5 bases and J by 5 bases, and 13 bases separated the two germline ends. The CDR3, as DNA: TGTGCCAGCAGCACAAGAGGGGGGGATCAGCCCCAGCATTTT. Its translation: CASSTRGGDQPQHF.

The CDR3, as DNA: TGCAGCGTTGCGGAGAATAGCAATCAGCCCCAGCATTTT. Protein product: CSVAENSNQPQHF. The rearrangement joins TRBV29-1 to TRBJ1-5, with unresolved D. The germline V and J ends were trimmed by 4 bases and 0 bases, with 7 bases remaining between them. Germline lookup yields CDR1 SQVTM and CDR2 ANQGSEA. The CDR3 has 13 amino acids.

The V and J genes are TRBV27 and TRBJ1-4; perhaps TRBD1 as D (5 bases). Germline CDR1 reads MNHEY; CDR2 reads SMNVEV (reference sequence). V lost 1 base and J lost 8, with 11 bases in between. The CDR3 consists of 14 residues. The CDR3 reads CASSLFLGGEKLFF. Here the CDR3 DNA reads TGTGCCAGCAGTTTATTCCTCGGGGGAGAAAAACTGTTTTTT. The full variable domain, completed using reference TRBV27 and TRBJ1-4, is EAQVTQNPRYLITVTGKKLTVTCSQNMNHEYMSWYRQDPGLGLRQIYYSMNVEVTDKGDVPEGYKVSRKEKRNFPLILESPSPNQTSLYFCASSLFLGGEKLFFGSGTQLSVL.

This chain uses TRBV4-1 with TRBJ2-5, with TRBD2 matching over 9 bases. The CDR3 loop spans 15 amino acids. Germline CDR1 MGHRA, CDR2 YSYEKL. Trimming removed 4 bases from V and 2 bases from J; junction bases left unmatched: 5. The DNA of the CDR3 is TGCGCCAGCAGCCCCATTAGCGGGGGACAAGAGACCCAGTACTTC. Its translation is CASSPISGGQETQYF.

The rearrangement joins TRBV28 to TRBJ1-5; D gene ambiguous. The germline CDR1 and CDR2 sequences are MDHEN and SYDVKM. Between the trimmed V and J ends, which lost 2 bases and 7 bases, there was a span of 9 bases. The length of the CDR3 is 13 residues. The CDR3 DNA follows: TGTGCCAGCAGTTTAGTGGGAGGACAGCCCCAGCATTTT. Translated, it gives CASSLVGGQPQHF.

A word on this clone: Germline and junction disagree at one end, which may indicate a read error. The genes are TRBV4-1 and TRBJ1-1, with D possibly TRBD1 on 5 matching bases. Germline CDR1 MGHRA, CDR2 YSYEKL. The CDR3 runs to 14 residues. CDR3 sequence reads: CASSQPWKGTEDFF. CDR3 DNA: TGCGCCAGCAGCCAGCCTTGGAAGGGGACTGAAGATTTCTTT.

CDR3 nucleotide sequence: TGTGCCAGTAGTACGGAGGGTAGTAACTATGGCTACACCTTC. As protein: CASSTEGSNYGYTF. The V gene is TRBV19, the J gene TRBJ1-2; D call uncertain. CDR3 length: 14 residues. Germline V gives CDR1 LNHDA, CDR2 SQIVND (reference sequence). The ends were cut back, 4 bases at V and 1 base at J, with 10 bases in the middle.

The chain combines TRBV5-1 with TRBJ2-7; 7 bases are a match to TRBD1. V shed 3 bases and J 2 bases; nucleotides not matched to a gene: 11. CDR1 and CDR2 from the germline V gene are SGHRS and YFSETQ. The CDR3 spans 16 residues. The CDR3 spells CASSSGSLGGAYEQYF. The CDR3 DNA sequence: TGCGCCAGCAGCTCCGGGTCTTTAGGGGGCGCCTACGAGCAGTACTTC.

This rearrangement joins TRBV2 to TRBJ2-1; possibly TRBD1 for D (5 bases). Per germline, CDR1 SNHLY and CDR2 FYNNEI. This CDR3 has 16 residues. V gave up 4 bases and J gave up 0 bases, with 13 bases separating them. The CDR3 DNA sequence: TGTGCCAGCAGTGTTATTACAGGCGTCTCCTACAATGAGCAGTTCTTC. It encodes CASSVITGVSYNEQFF.

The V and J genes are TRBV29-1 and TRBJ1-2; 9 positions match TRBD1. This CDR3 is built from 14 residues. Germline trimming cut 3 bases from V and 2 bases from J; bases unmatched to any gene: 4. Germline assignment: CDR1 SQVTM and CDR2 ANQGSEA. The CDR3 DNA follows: TGCAGCGTTGAGGGGGGGACAGGGAACTATGGCTACACCTTC. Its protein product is CSVEGGTGNYGYTF. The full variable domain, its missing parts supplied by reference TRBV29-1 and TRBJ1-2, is SAVISQKPSRDICQRGTSLTIQCQVDSQVTMMFWYRQQPGQSLTLIATANQGSEATYESGFVIDKFPISRPNLTFSTLTVSNMSPEDSSIYLCSVEGGTGNYGYTFGSGTRLTVV.

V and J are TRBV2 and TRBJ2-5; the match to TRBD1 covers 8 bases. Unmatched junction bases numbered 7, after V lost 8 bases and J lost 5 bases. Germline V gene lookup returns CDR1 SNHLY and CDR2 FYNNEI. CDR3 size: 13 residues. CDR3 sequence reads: CASSRGLMETQYF. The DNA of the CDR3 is TGTGCCAGCTCCAGGGGGCTTATGGAGACCCAGTACTTC.

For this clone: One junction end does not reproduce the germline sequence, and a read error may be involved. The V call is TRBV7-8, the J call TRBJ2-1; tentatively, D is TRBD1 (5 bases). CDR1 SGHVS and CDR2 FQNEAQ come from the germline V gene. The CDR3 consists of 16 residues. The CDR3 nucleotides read TGTGCCAGCAGCATGACAGTGAACCTTGAAGGCGCCCGCGGAGTCTTC. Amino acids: CASSMTVNLEGARGVF.

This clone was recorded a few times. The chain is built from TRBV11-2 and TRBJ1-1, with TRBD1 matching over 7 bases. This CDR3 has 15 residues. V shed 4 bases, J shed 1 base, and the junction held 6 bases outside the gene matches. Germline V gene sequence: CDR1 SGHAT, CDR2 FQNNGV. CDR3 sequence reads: CASSWTGATNTEAFF. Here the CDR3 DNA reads TGTGCCAGCAGCTGGACAGGCGCTACGAACACTGAAGCTTTCTTT. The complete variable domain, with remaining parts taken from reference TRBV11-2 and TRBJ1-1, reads EAGVAQSPRYKIIEKRQSVAFWCNPISGHATLYWYQQILGQGPKLLIQFQNNGVVDDSQLPKDRFSAERLKGVDSTLKIQPAKLEDSAVYLCASSWTGATNTEAFFGQGTRLTVV.

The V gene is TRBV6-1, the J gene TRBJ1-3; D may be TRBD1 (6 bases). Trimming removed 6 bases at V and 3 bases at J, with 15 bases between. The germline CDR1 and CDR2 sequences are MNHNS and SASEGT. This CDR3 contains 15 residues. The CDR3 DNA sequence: TGTGCCAGCAGCCCAAGAGGACAGCTTGGAAACACCATATATTTT. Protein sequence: CASSPRGQLGNTIYF.

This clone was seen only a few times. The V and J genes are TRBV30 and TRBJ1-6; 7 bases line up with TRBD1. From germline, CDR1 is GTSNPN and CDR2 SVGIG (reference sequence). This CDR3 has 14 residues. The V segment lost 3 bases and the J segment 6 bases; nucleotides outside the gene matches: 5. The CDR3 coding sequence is TGTGCCTGGAGAAAAGGGGGCATTAATTCACCCCTCCACTTT. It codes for CAWRKGGINSPLHF. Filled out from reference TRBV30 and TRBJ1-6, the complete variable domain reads SQTIHQWPATLVQPVGSPLSLECTVEGTSNPNLYWYRQAAGRGLQLLFYSVGIGQISSEVPQNLSASRPQDRQFILSSKKLLLSDSGFYLCAWRKGGINSPLHFGNGTRLTVT.

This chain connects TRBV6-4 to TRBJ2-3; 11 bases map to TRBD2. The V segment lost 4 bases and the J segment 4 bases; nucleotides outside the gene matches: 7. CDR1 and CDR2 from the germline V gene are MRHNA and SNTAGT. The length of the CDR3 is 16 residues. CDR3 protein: CASSAMLAGGPDTQYF. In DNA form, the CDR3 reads TGTGCCAGCAGTGCCATGCTAGCGGGGGGCCCAGATACGCAGTATTTT.

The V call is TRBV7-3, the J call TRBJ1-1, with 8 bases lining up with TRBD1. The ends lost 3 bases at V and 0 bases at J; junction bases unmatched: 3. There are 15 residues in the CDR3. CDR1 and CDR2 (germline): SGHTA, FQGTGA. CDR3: CASSLDRVMNTEAFF. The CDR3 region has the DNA TGTGCCAGCAGCTTGGACAGGGTAATGAACACTGAAGCTTTCTTT.

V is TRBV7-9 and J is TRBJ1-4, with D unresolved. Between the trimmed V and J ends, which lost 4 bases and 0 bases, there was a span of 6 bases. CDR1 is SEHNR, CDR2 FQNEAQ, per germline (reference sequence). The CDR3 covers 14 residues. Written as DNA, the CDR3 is TGTGCCAGCAGCTACAGCTCAACTAATGAAAAACTGTTTTTT. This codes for CASSYSSTNEKLFF.

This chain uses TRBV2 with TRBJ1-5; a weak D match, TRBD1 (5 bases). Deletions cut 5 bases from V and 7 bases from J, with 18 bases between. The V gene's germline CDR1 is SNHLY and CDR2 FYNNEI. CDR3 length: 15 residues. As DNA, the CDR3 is TGTGCCAGCAGTCGCGGCAGGGATAGGGTACAGCCCCAGCATTTT. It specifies CASSRGRDRVQPQHF.

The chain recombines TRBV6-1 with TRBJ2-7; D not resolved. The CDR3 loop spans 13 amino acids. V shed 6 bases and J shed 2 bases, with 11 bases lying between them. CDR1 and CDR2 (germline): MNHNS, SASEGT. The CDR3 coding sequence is TGTGCCAGCAGACCCCGGCAGGCCTACGAGCAGTACTTC. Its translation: CASRPRQAYEQYF.

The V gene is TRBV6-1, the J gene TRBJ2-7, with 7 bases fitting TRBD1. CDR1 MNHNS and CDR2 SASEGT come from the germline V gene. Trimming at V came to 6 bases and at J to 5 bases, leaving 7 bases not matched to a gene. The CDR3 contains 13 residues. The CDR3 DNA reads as TGTGCCAGCAGCGGACAGGAAGGACACGAGCAGTACTTC. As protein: CASSGQEGHEQYF.

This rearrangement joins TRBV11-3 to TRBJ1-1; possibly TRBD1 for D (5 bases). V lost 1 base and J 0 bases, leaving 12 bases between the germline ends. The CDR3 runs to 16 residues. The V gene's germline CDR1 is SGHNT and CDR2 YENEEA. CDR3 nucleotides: TGTGCCAGCAGCTTAGGGGGTACGGGGGTGAACACTGAAGCTTTCTTT. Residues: CASSLGGTGVNTEAFF.

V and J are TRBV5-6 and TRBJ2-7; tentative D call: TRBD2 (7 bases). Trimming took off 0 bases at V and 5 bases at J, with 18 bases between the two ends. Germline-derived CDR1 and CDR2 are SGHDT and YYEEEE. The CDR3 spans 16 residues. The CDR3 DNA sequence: TGTGCCAGCAGCTTGGTTCTGGGGGGGCGAAGCGACGAGCAGTACTTC. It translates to CASSLVLGGRSDEQYF.